The 31 T cell receptor beta chains below come from one sample, sequenced in a study of somatic mutations in cytotoxic T cells in rheumatoid arthritis. Sequencing used immunoSEQ multiplex PCR; TCRdb keeps in-frame clones, though not all of them. The sample comprises fewer than 25,000 clones, just under 80% of which are singletons, and about 11% rests with the top ten. The sequenced material came from CD8+ T cells sorted from blood. Receptors originate from an adult with rheumatoid arthritis.

The chain couples TRBV12-5 to TRBJ1-2, with a weak D call TRBD1 (5 bases). The germline V gene has CDR1 LGHNT and CDR2 FRNRAP. The CDR3 is made up of 17 amino acids. The ends were cut back, 3 bases at V and 0 bases at J, with 17 bases in the middle. CDR3 loop: CASGLVIRQSTNYGYTF. In nucleotides, the CDR3 is TGTGCTAGTGGTTTAGTAATACGACAGAGCACTAACTATGGCTACACCTTC.

The genes are TRBV7-2 and TRBJ2-7; 7 nucleotides agree with TRBD2. The CDR3 has 15 amino acids. The germline V gene encodes CDR1 SGHTA and CDR2 FQGNSA. V lost 2 bases, J lost 1 base, and 5 bases stayed unmatched. The CDR3 DNA reads TGTGCCAGCAGCTTAAGCCGGGGGGAATCCTACGAGCAGTACTTC. Amino acids: CASSLSRGESYEQYF.

The genes are TRBV2 and TRBJ2-7; tentatively, D is TRBD2 (6 bases). This CDR3 is built from 15 residues. V lost 0 bases, J lost 4 bases, and 13 bases lay in between. Germline CDR1 and CDR2: SNHLY and FYNNEI. The CDR3 loop reads CASSEAQGRGYEQYF. The CDR3 DNA is TGTGCCAGCAGTGAAGCGCAAGGACGGGGGTACGAGCAGTACTTC. Full variable domain (missing parts from reference TRBV2 and TRBJ2-7): EPEVTQTPSHQVTQMGQEVILRCVPISNHLYFYWYRQILGQKVEFLVSFYNNEISEKSEIFDDQFSVERPDGSNFTLKIRSTKLEDSAMYFCASSEAQGRGYEQYFGPGTRLTVT.

This sequence joins TRBV5-1 and TRBJ2-3, with D tentatively TRBD1 (6 bases). Trimming removed 4 bases at V and 3 bases at J, with 12 bases between. The CDR3 runs 14 residues. From germline, CDR1 is SGHRS and CDR2 YFSETQ. Written as DNA, the CDR3 is TGCGCCAGCAGCGCCAACACAGGGACAGATACGCAGTATTTT. It yields the protein CASSANTGTDTQYF.

V and J are TRBV19 and TRBJ2-2; a weak D match, TRBD1 (7 bases). This CDR3 has 15 amino acids. Germline V gives CDR1 LNHDA, CDR2 SQIVND (reference sequence). V was clipped by 10 bases and J by 4 bases, with 19 bases between them. CDR3 bases: TGTGCCACCGAGACGGGGGACAGAGCCACCGGGGAGCTGTTTTTT. It yields the protein CATETGDRATGELFF.

The rearrangement links TRBV10-3 to TRBJ2-7; the match to TRBD2 covers 10 bases. The CDR3 is made up of 17 amino acids. Germline V gene lookup returns CDR1 ENHRY and CDR2 SYGVKD. Trimming at V came to 6 bases and at J to 0 bases, leaving 11 bases not matched to a gene. The CDR3 nucleotides read TGTGCCATCAGCCCTGAGAGCCTAGCGGGAGACTCCTACGAGCAGTACTTC. Its translation: CAISPESLAGDSYEQYF.

V gene TRBV30 combines with J gene TRBJ1-2, with D unresolved. The CDR3 consists of 12 residues. Germline CDR1 reads GTSNPN; CDR2 reads SVGIG (reference sequence). Trimming removed 2 bases at V and 8 bases at J, with 12 bases between. The chain's CDR3 is CAWSRASAGYTF. The CDR3 DNA sequence: TGTGCCTGGAGTAGGGCCTCGGCGGGCTACACCTTC. The full variable domain, its missing parts supplied by reference TRBV30 and TRBJ1-2, is SQTIHQWPATLVQPVGSPLSLECTVEGTSNPNLYWYRQAAGRGLQLLFYSVGIGQISSEVPQNLSASRPQDRQFILSSKKLLLSDSGFYLCAWSRASAGYTFGSGTRLTVV.

CDR3 nucleotides: TGTGCCAGCAGCCTTACCGAGGCGCCCTACGAGCAGTACTTC. This encodes CASSLTEAPYEQYF. This sequence joins TRBV6-5 and TRBJ2-7; D uncertain. The CDR3 runs 14 residues. V lost 6 bases to trimming and J lost 2 bases, with 14 bases between them. Per the germline V gene, CDR1 is MNHEY and CDR2 is SVGAGI.

V usage is TRBV14 and J usage is TRBJ1-1; a possible D gene is TRBD1 (5 bases). Trimming left V 1 base short and J 1 base short, with 10 bases between. The CDR3 has 15 amino acids. Germline-derived CDR1 and CDR2 are SGHDN and FVKESK. The CDR3 reads CASSQVFGANTEAFF. CDR3 nucleotides: TGTGCCAGCAGCCAAGTTTTCGGGGCGAACACTGAAGCTTTCTTT.

A few counts support this clone. V usage is TRBV19 and J usage is TRBJ1-5, with a weak D call TRBD1 (6 bases). Per the germline V gene, CDR1 is LNHDA and CDR2 is SQIVND (reference sequence). Trimming took off 4 bases at V and 7 bases at J, with 11 bases between the two ends. This CDR3 has 13 amino acids. The CDR3 nucleotides are TGTGCCAGTAGTACAACACAGGGACAGCCCCAGCATTTT. Encoded protein: CASSTTQGQPQHF.

V and J are TRBV4-2 and TRBJ2-5; D perhaps matches TRBD1 (6 bases). The CDR3 runs 15 residues. CDR1 is LGHNA and CDR2 is YNFKEQ in the germline V gene. Deletions cut 4 bases from V and 2 bases from J, with 14 bases between. For the CDR3, the DNA is TGTGCCAGCAGCCGAATAGGGACAACGCAAGAGACCCAGTACTTC. Protein: CASSRIGTTQETQYF.

The rearrangement uses TRBV4-1 and TRBJ1-2, with D maybe TRBD1 (5 bases). The germline CDR1 and CDR2 sequences are MGHRA and YSYEKL. V was shortened by 1 base and J by 5 bases, with 14 bases between the two germline ends. The CDR3 is 15 residues long. CDR3 loop: CASSQVGGIDYGYTF. The CDR3 DNA reads as TGCGCCAGCAGCCAAGTGGGGGGGATCGATTATGGCTACACCTTC.

The sample holds a few counts of this clone. The chain combines TRBV30 with TRBJ1-1; D is ambiguous. Germline V gene sequence: CDR1 GTSNPN, CDR2 SVGIG (reference sequence). Trimming stripped 0 bases from V and 0 bases from J, with 8 bases between. The CDR3 loop spans 14 amino acids. The CDR3 bases are TGTGCCTGGAGTGTAGGCGGGATGAACACTGAAGCTTTCTTT. It encodes CAWSVGGMNTEAFF.

The gene calls are TRBV12-5 and TRBJ2-1; perhaps TRBD1 as D (5 bases). This CDR3 is built from 14 residues. Germline lookup yields CDR1 LGHNT and CDR2 FRNRAP. V was trimmed by 2 bases and J by 5 bases, leaving 10 bases between them. This CDR3 is CASGLSRVNNEQFF. The CDR3 DNA is TGTGCTAGTGGTTTGAGCAGGGTAAACAATGAGCAGTTCTTC.

The chain couples TRBV18 to TRBJ2-3, with D possibly being TRBD1 (5 bases). Germline V gene lookup returns CDR1 KGHSH and CDR2 LQKENI. V lost 4 bases and J 0 bases, leaving 14 bases between the germline ends. This CDR3 spans 16 amino acids. The CDR3 sequence is CASSLNKGLSTDTQYF. In DNA, the CDR3 is TGTGCCAGCTCACTAAACAAGGGGTTAAGCACAGATACGCAGTATTTT.

The V and J genes are TRBV11-3 and TRBJ2-2; D is unclear. Trimming took 5 bases from V and 4 from J, leaving 11 bases between them. The CDR3 has 14 amino acids. Germline values: CDR1 SGHNT, CDR2 YENEEA. The CDR3 protein is CASSLRHGTGELFF. The CDR3 region has the DNA TGTGCCAGCAGCCTCCGACACGGCACCGGGGAGCTGTTTTTT.

The V and J genes are TRBV19 and TRBJ1-5, with D uncertain. Per the germline V gene, CDR1 is LNHDA and CDR2 is SQIVND (reference sequence). V lost 4 bases and J 0 bases, leaving 7 bases between the germline ends. CDR3 length equals 14 residues. CDR3 region: CASSTGRSNQPQHF. The CDR3 nucleotides read TGTGCCAGTAGTACAGGTCGTAGCAATCAGCCCCAGCATTTT.

This sequence joins TRBV4-3 and TRBJ1-1; D is perhaps TRBD1 (5 bases). Germline V gene data show CDR1 as LGHNA and CDR2 as YSLEER. There are 14 residues in the CDR3. Between the trimmed V and J ends, which lost 1 base and 5 bases, there was a span of 11 bases. CDR3 sequence (DNA): TGCGCCAGCAGCCAAGGGGGCGCCTCAACTGAAGCTTTCTTT. This encodes CASSQGGASTEAFF.

The chain employs TRBV4-1 and TRBJ2-1; 11 bases line up with TRBD2. CDR3 length: 17 amino acids. The V gene end was trimmed by 4 bases and the J gene end by 1 base; junction bases not matched to a gene: 6. Germline V gives CDR1 MGHRA, CDR2 YSYEKL. CDR3 amino acids: CASSRGSGGASYNEQFF. CDR3 nucleotide sequence: TGCGCCAGCAGCCGAGGTAGCGGGGGGGCTTCCTACAATGAGCAGTTCTTC.

This chain connects TRBV14 to TRBJ1-1; possibly TRBD1 for D (6 bases). Per the germline V gene, CDR1 is SGHDN and CDR2 is FVKESK. This CDR3 is built from 17 residues. V was cut by 7 bases and J by 3 bases, with 24 bases left in between. The CDR3 reads CASKGGERNLGDTEAFF. CDR3 coding DNA: TGTGCCAGCAAGGGGGGAGAACGAAACCTGGGGGACACTGAAGCTTTCTTT. Using reference TRBV14 and TRBJ1-1 for the parts outside the CDR3, the full variable domain is EAGVTQFPSHSVIEKGQTVTLRCDPISGHDNLYWYRRVMGKEIKFLLHFVKESKQDESGMPNNRFLAERTGGTYSTLKVQPAELEDSGVYFCASKGGERNLGDTEAFFGQGTRLTVV.

The chain carries TRBV7-7 and TRBJ2-3; D call uncertain. Germline CDR1 and CDR2: SSHAT and FNYEAQ (reference sequence). The CDR3 sequence is 15 residues long. Trimming took off 1 base at V and 4 bases at J, with 12 bases between the two ends. CDR3 bases: TGTGCCAGCAGCTTAGGCAGTGGAAGTGCAGATACGCAGTATTTT. Protein product: CASSLGSGSADTQYF.

This sequence joins TRBV25-1 and TRBJ2-1; no reliable D call. Per the germline V gene, CDR1 is MGHDK and CDR2 is SYGVNS. The CDR3 spans 12 residues. Deletions cut 7 bases from V and 8 bases from J, with 12 bases between. CDR3: CASTHKRDEQFF. CDR3 coding DNA: TGTGCCAGCACTCACAAAAGGGATGAGCAGTTCTTC.

The chain recombines TRBV4-1 with TRBJ2-5, with D perhaps TRBD1 (6 bases). Trimming took 6 bases from V and 5 from J, leaving 16 bases between them. Germline V CDR1 and CDR2: MGHRA, YSYEKL. The CDR3 length is 14 residues. The CDR3 sequence: CASSLNRDRETQYF. In DNA, the CDR3 is TGCGCCAGCAGTCTTAACAGGGATCGTGAGACCCAGTACTTC.

This chain uses TRBV6-5 with TRBJ1-2, with unresolved D. This CDR3 has 15 amino acids. CDR1 is MNHEY, CDR2 SVGAGI, per germline. The germline V and J ends were trimmed by 0 bases and 7 bases, with 15 bases remaining between them. CDR3 DNA: TGTGCCAGCAGTTACTCGATGCCCTCTCTCAGTGGCTACACCTTC. This gives the protein CASSYSMPSLSGYTF.

This clone was seen a few times. The chain employs TRBV7-9 and TRBJ2-7; D unresolved. The CDR3 loop spans 14 amino acids. Trimming took 3 bases from V and 2 from J, leaving 11 bases between them. Germline values: CDR1 SEHNR, CDR2 FQNEAQ (reference sequence). In nucleotides, the CDR3 is TGTGCCAGCAGCTTCCAACTCCTCCCCTACGAGCAGTACTTC. Its protein is CASSFQLLPYEQYF.

V and J are TRBV6-5 and TRBJ2-7, with a tentative D call TRBD2 (5 bases). CDR3 size: 14 residues. CDR1 and CDR2 from the germline V gene are MNHEY and SVGAGI. V lost 0 bases and J 2 bases, leaving 8 bases between the germline ends. The CDR3 DNA is TGTGCCAGCAGTTACTCGAGCGGAACCTACGAGCAGTACTTC. Protein product: CASSYSSGTYEQYF.

The rearrangement uses TRBV7-9 and TRBJ2-7; the D gene is possibly TRBD1 (7 bases). The CDR3 extends over 15 amino acids. From germline, CDR1 is SEHNR and CDR2 FQNEAQ (reference sequence). The ends were cut back, 2 bases at V and 5 bases at J, with 16 bases in the middle. The CDR3 nucleotides are TGTGCCAGCAGCTTACCACTAGCCGACAGGGACGAGCAGTACTTC. Its protein is CASSLPLADRDEQYF.

The chain is built from TRBV15 and TRBJ2-5; D may match TRBD1 or TRBD2 (5 bases each). The ends were cut back, 4 bases at V and 7 bases at J, with 19 bases in the middle. From germline, CDR1 is LNHNV and CDR2 YYDKDF (reference sequence). This CDR3 is 15 amino acids long. CDR3 nucleotide sequence: TGTGCCACCAGCAATTCCGGGAACAGGCGGTGGACCCAGTACTTC. Its protein product is CATSNSGNRRWTQYF. Using reference TRBV15 and TRBJ2-5 for the parts outside the CDR3, the full variable domain is DAMVIQNPRYQVTQFGKPVTLSCSQTLNHNVMYWYQQKSSQAPKLLFHYYDKDFNNEADTPDNFQSRRPNTSFCFLDIRSPGLGDTAMYLCATSNSGNRRWTQYFGPGTRLLVL.

This chain links TRBV6-5 with TRBJ2-1; no firm D call. The CDR3 loop spans 15 amino acids. Trimming removed 2 bases from V and 0 bases from J, with 8 bases in between. Per germline, CDR1 MNHEY and CDR2 SVGAGI. CDR3 sequence reads: CASSYSPRSYNEQFF. CDR3 sequence (DNA): TGTGCCAGCAGTTACAGTCCCCGCTCCTACAATGAGCAGTTCTTC.

V gene TRBV15 combines with J gene TRBJ2-1; D not resolved. The CDR3 spans 16 residues. The V gene's germline CDR1 is LNHNV and CDR2 YYDKDF (reference sequence). Trimming took off 1 base at V and 0 bases at J, with 10 bases between the two ends. The CDR3 coding sequence is TGTGCCACCAGCAGAGTAGCACAGAGCTCCTACAATGAGCAGTTCTTC. Translation gives CATSRVAQSSYNEQFF.

The table lists this clone with a count of one. The J gene is TRBJ1-5, the V gene TRBV15; 7 nucleotides agree with TRBD1. CDR3 length: 16 amino acids. Germline-derived CDR1 and CDR2 are LNHNV and YYDKDF (reference sequence). The J segment lost 5 bases and the V segment lost 2 bases, leaving 9 bases of the junction unmatched. For the CDR3, the DNA is TGTGCCACCAGCAGATTCCCTACCAGGGGGGATCAGCCCCAGCATTTT. Translated, it gives CATSRFPTRGDQPQHF.